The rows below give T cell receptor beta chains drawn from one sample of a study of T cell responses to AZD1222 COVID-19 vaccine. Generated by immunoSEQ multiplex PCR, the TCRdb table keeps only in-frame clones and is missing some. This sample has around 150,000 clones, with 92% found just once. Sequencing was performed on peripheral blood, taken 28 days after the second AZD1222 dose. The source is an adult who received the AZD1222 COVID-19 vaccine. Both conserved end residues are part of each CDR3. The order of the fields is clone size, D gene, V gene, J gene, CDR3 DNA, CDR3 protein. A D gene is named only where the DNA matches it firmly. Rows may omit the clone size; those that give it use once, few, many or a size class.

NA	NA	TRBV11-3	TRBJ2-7	TGTGCCAGCAGCTTAGAGAGGTACTCCTACGAGCAGTACTTC	CASSLERYSYEQYF
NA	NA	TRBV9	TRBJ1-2	TGTGCCAGCAGCGTAGAACAGCCGACAAAGGGCTACACCTTC	CASSVEQPTKGYTF
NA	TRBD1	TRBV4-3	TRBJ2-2	TGCGCCACCCGGGGGCAGGGGGCAAACACCGGGGAGCTGTTTTTT	CATRGQGANTGELFF
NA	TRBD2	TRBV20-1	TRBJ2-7	TGCAGTGCTAGTACCGCCGGGACTAGCGGGAACTACGAGCAGTACTTC	CSASTAGTSGNYEQYF
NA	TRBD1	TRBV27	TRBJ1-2	TGTGCCAGCAGTTTGACTTCGCTCCCCGGGACAGGGTTCTATGGCTACACCTTC	CASSLTSLPGTGFYGYTF
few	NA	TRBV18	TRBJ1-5	TGTGCCAGCTCCCTGGATGGGGTTAATCAGCCCCAGCATTTT	CASSLDGVNQPQHF
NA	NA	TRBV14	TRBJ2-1	TGTGCCAGCAGCCAAGTCGATAACCTACTAGGGGGGGAGCAGTTCTTC	CASSQVDNLLGGEQFF
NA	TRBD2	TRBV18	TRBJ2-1	TGTGCCAGCTCTCGGGCGGGAGTGGTGCAGTTCTTC	CASSRAGVVQFF
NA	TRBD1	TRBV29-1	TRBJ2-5	TGCAGCGAGGGACAGATACAAGAGACCCAGTACTTC	CSEGQIQETQYF
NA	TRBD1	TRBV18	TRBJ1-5	TGTGCCAGCTCACCAGAGACAGGGAGGCAGCCCCAGCATTTT	CASSPETGRQPQHF
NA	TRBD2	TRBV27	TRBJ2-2	TGTGCCAGCAGTTTCTTCCCCCGACTAGCGGGAGACACCGGGGAGCTGTTTTTT	CASSFFPRLAGDTGELFF
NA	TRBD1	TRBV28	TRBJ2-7	TGTGCCAGCAGTTTCCGTCTTGGGACAGCCTCCTACGAGCAGTACTTC	CASSFRLGTASYEQYF
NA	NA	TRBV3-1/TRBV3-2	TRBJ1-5	TGTGCCAGCAGCCAACGGACAGATCAGCCCCAGCATTTT	CASSQRTDQPQHF
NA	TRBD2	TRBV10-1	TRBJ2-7	TGCGCCAGCAGGATAGGGACTAGCGGGAGAGTTGAGCAGTACTTC	CASRIGTSGRVEQYF
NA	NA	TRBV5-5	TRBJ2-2	TGTGCCAGCAGCTCGGACAGTTCGAACACCGGGGAGCTGTTTTTT	CASSSDSSNTGELFF
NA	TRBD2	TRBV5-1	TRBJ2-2	TGCGCCAGCAGCTCTCACCCGGGGGGGCGGTTGAACACCGGGGAGCTGTTTTTT	CASSSHPGGRLNTGELFF
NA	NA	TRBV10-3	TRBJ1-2	TGTGCCATCAGAGACAGGCGCTCTAACTATGGCTACACCTTC	CAIRDRRSNYGYTF
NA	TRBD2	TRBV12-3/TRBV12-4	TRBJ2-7	TGTGCCAGCAGACACGACCAAGGGAGGGAGGACTTC	CASRHDQGREDF
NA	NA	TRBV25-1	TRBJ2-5	TGTGCCACCTCCCTCGGCGGGATGGAGACCCAGTACTTC	CATSLGGMETQYF
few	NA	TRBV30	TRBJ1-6	TGTGCCTGGAGTGCCCTGGGGTGGGTTGGCCTCCACTTT	CAWSALGWVGLHF
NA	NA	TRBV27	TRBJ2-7	TGTGCCAGCAGTCAATCGACGGGATCCGAGCAGTACTTC	CASSQSTGSEQYF
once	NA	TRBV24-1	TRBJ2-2	TGTGCCACCACATGGGGGGCTCCTGGAGCCGGGGAGCTGTTTTTT	CATTWGAPGAGELFF
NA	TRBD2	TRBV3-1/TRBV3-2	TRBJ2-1	TGTGCCAGCACCAGACTAGCGGGGACCTACAATGAGCAGTTCTTC	CASTRLAGTYNEQFF
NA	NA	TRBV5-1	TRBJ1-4	TGCGCCAGCAGCCCCACCGGGACACAAAATGAAAAACTGTTTTTT	CASSPTGTQNEKLFF
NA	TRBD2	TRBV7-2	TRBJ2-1	TGTGCCAGCACCCTAGCGGGAGGGGCCTACAATGAGCAGTTCTTC	CASTLAGGAYNEQFF
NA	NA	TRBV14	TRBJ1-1	TGTGCCAGCAGCCAAGATCGGGGGGAAAAAGCTTTCTTT	CASSQDRGEKAFF
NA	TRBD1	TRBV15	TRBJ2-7	TGTGCCACCAGCAGGTACAGGGGGCAAGACGAGCAGTACTTC	CATSRYRGQDEQYF
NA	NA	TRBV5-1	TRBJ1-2	TGCGCCAGCAGCTTGGTGGGGGTTGGAGGCTATGGCTACACCTTC	CASSLVGVGGYGYTF
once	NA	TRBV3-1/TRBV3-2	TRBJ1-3	TGTGCCAGCAGTAGCGTTGGGGCTGGAAACACCATATATTTT	CASSSVGAGNTIYF
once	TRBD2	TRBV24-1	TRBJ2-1	TGTGCCACCAGTGATAAGGCTAGACTAGCGGGTAAATACAATGAGCAGTTCTTC	CATSDKARLAGKYNEQFF
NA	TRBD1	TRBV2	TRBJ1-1	TGTGCCAGCAGGGAGGGACAGCCTCGGGCTGAAGCTTTCTTT	CASREGQPRAEAFF
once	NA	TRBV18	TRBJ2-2	TGTGCCAGCTCACCATGGGGACCGAACACCGGGGAGCTGTTTTTT	CASSPWGPNTGELFF
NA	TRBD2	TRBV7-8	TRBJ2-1	TGTGCCAGCAGCGTCACTAGCGGGAGTTCAAATGAGCAGTTCTTC	CASSVTSGSSNEQFF
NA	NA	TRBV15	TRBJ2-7	TGTGCCACCAGCAGAGGATATTACGGGACACCGAAAGGGAAGCAGTACTTC	CATSRGYYGTPKGKQYF
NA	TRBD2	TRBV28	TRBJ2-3	TGTGCCAGCAGTCGGGCGGGAGCGGGAGCCTTAGATACGCAGTATTTT	CASSRAGAGALDTQYF
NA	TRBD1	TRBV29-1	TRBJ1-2	TGCAGCGTTCGACCCTTTAACGTGGGAGCAGGGGGCGGCTATGGCTACACCTTC	CSVRPFNVGAGGGYGYTF